This T cell receptor beta chain was sequenced in a study of blood T cells in healthy people across ages. At the level of the study: In model experiments, template switching was able to capture about one barcoded beta molecule for every two T cells that were present.

Germline CDR1 reads MDHEN; CDR2 reads SYDVKM. The CDR3 sequence is 15 residues long. V dropped 1 base and J dropped 9 bases, with 18 bases sitting between them. General study points: A strong correlation was seen between TCR beta diversity and naive T cell percentage.

About this clonotype itself: Its antigen is not known.

With a J-beta primer mix and a sample-barcoded 5' primer, a second PCR ran about 7 to 12 cycles. The template-switch adaptor was a 5' adaptor with 12 random nucleotides. It tagged each cDNA molecule. Researchers report that each sample yielded at least 2.5 million CDR3-containing paired-end reads. TCRdb reanalysed the 5' RACE reads using MiXCR and keeps one entry per CDR3 protein. The sample lists about 1.1 million distinct CDR3 sequences, 30% to 40% occurring once. Specimen: blood. This chain links TRBV28 with TRBJ1-1; D call uncertain. The receptor comes from a man younger than 35 in good health. Here the CDR3 DNA reads TGTGCCAGCAGTTTATCCCGTTCTGGTTTTTCGCAAGCTTTCTTT. Protein: CASSLSRSGFSQAFF.